This T cell receptor (beta chain) was observed in a study of blood T cell repertoires in COVID-19. Study-level background: The samples span acute and convalescent COVID-19 from the United States, Italy and Spain. PBMCs, B-cell-depleted T cells, or T cells provided the cDNA or gDNA that made up the material.

There are a few counts of this clone. V was pared by 3 bases and J by 4 bases, with 3 bases of the junction left unmatched. The CDR3 is made up of 13 amino acids. Looked up from germline, CDR1 is SGDLS and CDR2 is YYNGEE. In the authors' methods: Using reference gene primer amplification, nucleated cell counts were estimated. Sequenced by immunoSEQ multiplex PCR; TCRdb stores in-frame clones only, minus some. The V and J calls and the clone size are those of that table, but D and trimming were determined from the DNA. The sample records around 85,000 clones, roughly 89% being singletons. This TCR was recovered from a man in his sixties with acute or convalescent COVID-19. The sample consisted of peripheral blood. J is TRBJ2-7 and V is TRBV9, with 8 bases lining up with TRBD2. CDR3 in amino acids: CASSAPGGYEQYF. CDR3 bases: TGTGCCAGCAGCGCCCCGGGGGGGTACGAGCAGTACTTC.